What follows is one T cell receptor beta chain and its context. This sample was included in a study of blood T cell repertoires in COVID-19. This CDR3 is built from 13 residues. The germline V gene encodes CDR1 SGHRS and CDR2 YFSETQ. V was cut by 2 bases and J by 4 bases, with 9 bases left in between. One Seattle source followed patients from active infection through their disease course. Original handling: Amplifying reference gene primers gave estimates of nucleated cell counts. Generated by immunoSEQ multiplex PCR, the TCRdb table keeps only in-frame clones and is missing some. Clone size and V and J calls were adopted from that table, with D and trimming inferred from the DNA. The sample shows some 170,000 clones, 85% to 90% of them seen only once.

The sequence derives from a woman in her 70s with COVID-19, enrolled during active disease. Sequencing was carried out using peripheral blood. The chain couples TRBV5-1 to TRBJ1-1; D might be TRBD1 (5 bases). The CDR3 DNA follows: TGCGCCAGCAGCTTTATCCAGGGCACTGAAGCTTTCTTT. This codes for CASSFIQGTEAFF.